This T cell receptor beta chain is from a study of cytotoxic CD8 clonotypes in ibrutinib-treated CLL. Profiled with immunoSEQ multiplex PCR; TCRdb holds only in-frame clones, not every one. This sample has fewer than 400,000 clones; roughly two thirds occur once, and the top ten carry under 8%. Germline CDR1 MDHEN, CDR2 SYDVKM. The length of the CDR3 is 15 residues. The V gene end was trimmed by 10 bases and the J gene end by 7 bases; junction bases not matched to a gene: 15. This chain links TRBV28 with TRBJ2-1; 8 bases are a match to TRBD2. The material was PBMCs, obtained after 36 months of ibrutinib treatment. This clonotype originated in a human donor with chronic lymphocytic leukemia. The CDR3 sequence is CATWDGTSALNEQFF. CDR3 in DNA: TGTGCCACCTGGGACGGGACTAGTGCCTTGAATGAGCAGTTCTTC.